The 2 T cell receptor beta chains in this list originate from one sample, sequenced in a study of blood T cell repertoires in COVID-19. Repertoires were generated with immunoSEQ multiplex PCR, while TCRdb's copy carries only in-frame clones and drops some. The repertoire holds 250,000 to 350,000 clones, approximately 86% seen once, with 0.75% to 1% in the top ten. Sequences were obtained from PBMCs or T cells enriched from blood (not recorded which). These receptors were collected from a woman between 25 and 40 years old who had recovered from COVID-19.

The chain combines TRBV5-8 with TRBJ1-5; unclear D gene. The ends were cut back, 3 bases at V and 4 bases at J, with 14 bases in the middle. Germline V gene sequence: CDR1 SGHTS, CDR2 YDEGEE. The CDR3 covers 15 residues. The CDR3 reads CASSYNPVGNQPQHF. The CDR3 bases are TGTGCCAGCAGCTATAACCCGGTCGGGAATCAGCCCCAGCATTTT.

This sequence joins TRBV28 and TRBJ2-1; D ambiguous. Trimming removed 5 bases at V and 5 bases at J, with 13 bases between. The CDR3 runs to 14 residues. Germline CDR1 is MDHEN and CDR2 is SYDVKM. The chain's CDR3 is CASSHRVTDNEQFF. The CDR3 coding sequence is TGTGCCAGCAGTCACCGGGTAACTGACAATGAGCAGTTCTTC.